This T cell receptor beta chain was recorded in a study of preoperative IRX-2 immunotherapy in early breast cancer. Clones were sequenced by immunoSEQ multiplex PCR, and TCRdb holds only the in-frame ones, with some missing. The sample consists of about 13,000 clones, approximately 91% of them appearing once. With V trimmed by 1 base and J by 3 bases, 7 bases remained unmatched. CDR3 length: 17 residues. Looked up from germline, CDR1 is LGHNA and CDR2 is YNFKEQ. The sample's treatment: preoperative locoregional IRX-2 cytokine immunotherapy. Patients received preoperative, locoregional IRX-2 cytokine immunotherapy in a phase Ib study.

The clonotype was recovered from a human donor with breast cancer. Sample acquisition took place from a patient treated with IRX-2 immunotherapy. The chain joins TRBV4-2 to TRBJ2-2, with 8 bases fitting TRBD2. CDR3: CASSQVIAGRDTGELFF. The CDR3 bases are TGTGCCAGCAGCCAAGTCATAGCGGGACGAGACACCGGGGAGCTGTTTTTT.